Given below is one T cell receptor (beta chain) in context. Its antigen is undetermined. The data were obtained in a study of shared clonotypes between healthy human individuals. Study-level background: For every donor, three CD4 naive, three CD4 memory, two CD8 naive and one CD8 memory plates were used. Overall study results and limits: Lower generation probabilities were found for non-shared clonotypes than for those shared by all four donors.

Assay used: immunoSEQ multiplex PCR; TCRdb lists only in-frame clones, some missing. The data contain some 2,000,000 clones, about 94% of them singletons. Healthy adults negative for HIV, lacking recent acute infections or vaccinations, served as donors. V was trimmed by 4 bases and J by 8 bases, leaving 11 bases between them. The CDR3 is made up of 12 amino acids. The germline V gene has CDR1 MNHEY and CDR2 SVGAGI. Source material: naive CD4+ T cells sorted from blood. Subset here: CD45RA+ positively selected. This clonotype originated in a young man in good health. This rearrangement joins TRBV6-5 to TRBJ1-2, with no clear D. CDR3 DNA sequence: TGTGCCAGCAGTTCGGCAGGTCGCGGCTACACCTTC. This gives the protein CASSSAGRGYTF.